This T cell receptor beta chain is from a study of cytomegalovirus exposure and HLA in healthy donors (dated by TCRdb to the late 2010s). Regarding the complete study: According to an earlier analysis of a few hundred of the donors, about 190 million T cells yielded 95 million to 140 million unique TCR beta sequences and 276 Gb of sequence data. An early release that covered 640 HLA-typed donors contained approximately 300 gigabases of sequencing data and tens of millions of unique TCR sequences. The genetic ancestry cluster associated with self-reported Caucasian donors included roughly 84% of the 398 genotyped donors. The study was designed to test whether signatures of past pathogen exposure could be identified by cataloging public T cell receptors. The study used immunosequencing to profile the T cell repertoires of under 700 subjects and linked those repertoires to cytomegalovirus serostatus. Besides the first cohort of 666 subjects, a separate validation cohort made up of 90 to 150 different subjects was used. To predict cytomegalovirus infection status, the study combined high-throughput TCR immunosequencing, statistical association of individual TCRs with disease status, and machine learning. In a later analysis, previously published TCR beta repertoires from hundreds of donors were re-analyzed and high-resolution HLA genotyping was added so that TCR occurrence patterns could be studied. Rather than using new phenotypic data, the later analysis identified candidate immune exposures from TCR beta sequences and from how often those sequences occurred across donors. An earlier analysis of approximately 580 of the donors used high-throughput TCR beta sequencing to judge whether each TCR beta V gene segment behaved as functional or pseudogenic. Donor age, sex, ethnicity and CMV serostatus were compiled alongside the repertoire data. A later genetic analysis used genome-wide SNP genotypes for 398 of the 666 donors, treating that subset as a discovery cohort. Every repertoire in the discovery cohort had been generated on one and the same sequencing platform. HLA typing covered class I and class II loci at four-digit resolution. The number of donors typed differed by locus, with 629-630 for A, B, C, DRB1 and DQB1, around 560 for DQA1, approximately 580 for DPA1, and around 430 for DPB1. A few DR-DQ haplotypes were handled as single units for association and clustering because linkage in the cohort was strong. Among around 400 genotyped donors of the cohort, an average of around 250,000 unique TCR beta nucleotide sequences was sequenced per donor, of which about 20% were non-productive. Here is what the overall study found, with its caveats: A further reported finding was that TCR beta sequences accurately predicted the HLA-A and HLA-B alleles for most subjects in the first cohort. Compared with equally common non-associated chains, HLA-associated TCR beta chains in a later analysis were more clonally expanded and had lower generation probabilities. The study listed 164 TCR beta chains as associated with cytomegalovirus. When HLA alleles, especially DR and DQ, strongly co-occurred, TCR associations were difficult to assign to individual alleles. Correlated functional status among segregating V segments might reflect linkage disequilibrium, but an unknown experimental factor could not be ruled out. Because counts were too low, about 18 rarely observed V segments, including chromosome 9 orphons, were left out of the earlier analysis of over 550 of the donors. In a later analysis, the rate of TCR association differed among HLA loci, with DRB1 alleles having the most associated TCRs and HLA-C alleles having the fewest. An earlier analysis of around 600 of the donors showed that most TCR beta V segments appeared in productive rearrangements either about 87% or about 30% of the time, which broadly matched IMGT annotations. Several of the top co-occurrence clusters appeared to be linked to parvovirus B19, influenza, CMV and Epstein-Barr virus, according to a later analysis. Because some donors lacked HLA typing at each locus, the association tests relied only on the typed subset. While some public TCRs were present in many individuals, most TCR sequences turned up only very rarely across donors. In vitro tests confirmed that a few of the cytomegalovirus-associated TCR beta chains recognize cytomegalovirus antigens. Some IMGT-functional V segments, including TRBV6-2 and TRBV6-3, could not be distinguished by the 87-base-pair reads and were therefore excluded. The only immune exposure information available for the cohort was CMV serostatus. An association between a missense DCLRE1C variant and V-gene and J-gene trimming of TCR beta chains was found in a later genetic analysis and replicated in an independent cohort. Sequencing depth was assumed to be roughly uniform across donors in the presence/absence analyses, though that assumption may not hold. The classifier was reported to diagnose cytomegalovirus status with high specificity and sensitivity in both the original cohort and the validation cohort. It was suggested by the authors that the approach could potentially be generalized to other disease states and immunological phenotypes. According to a later genetic analysis, donors in an Asian-associated ancestry cluster had fewer N-insertions in productive TCRs than the roughly 700-donor mean. In a later analysis, most CMV-associated TCR beta chains were found to appear HLA-restricted, with HLA associations seemingly driven largely by CMV exposure. Specific HLA alleles were associated with 18,000 or so TCR beta sequences at a false discovery rate of 0.05 in a later analysis. In this cohort, only TCR beta chains were sequenced, and detectable features were limited by the absence of alpha or paired-chain data. The sequencing pipeline was judged likely to have produced a cluster of highly shared sequence variants as a technical artifact.

This clone was picked up a small number of times. This receptor's antigen is unknown. Base qualities are missing; no much larger clone stands one base away. From V the trimming removes 1 base and from J it removes 4 bases, while the gene matches leave 5 bases of the junction unaccounted for. Including cysteine and phenylalanine, the CDR3 has 18 amino acids. The only DNA kept is the CDR3, 54 bases in frame from the first base. From a lookup of the germline V gene, CDR1 and CDR2 are LGHNA and YSLEER. The cohort consisted of 600 or so healthy bone marrow donors. At the time of sampling, all cohort members were nominally healthy, though unrecorded immune exposures were likely present. The donor tested CMV seronegative, placing the donor among the roughly 340 seronegative members of the cohort. Each donor provided a peripheral blood sample, and peripheral blood mononuclear cells were used for TCR beta sequencing. Genomic DNA extraction from the blood cell samples was performed with the Qiagen DNeasy Blood Extraction Kit.

Libraries were constructed by the immunoSEQ multiplex PCR assay. For the multiplex PCR, a mixture combining 60 forward primers for TCR Vbeta segments and 13 reverse primers for TCR Jbeta segments was used. The CDR3 region of rearranged TCR beta genes was amplified from genomic DNA with a multiplex PCR assay. The amplified TCR beta libraries were sequenced on the Illumina HiSeq System as 87-base-pair reads. Concerning the study's data processing: A later analysis tallied some 79 million unique TCR beta chains across the 650 to 750 repertoires, and around 9.9 million of those chains were shared by two or more donors. A nearest-neighbor algorithm error-corrected the raw reads and collapsed the reads into unique sequences, merging closely related sequences to remove PCR and sequencing errors. Alignment of CDR3 sequences to IMGT reference sequences was used to assign V, D and J gene segments. For a sequence to be retained, at least a six-nucleotide match to both a V gene segment and a J gene segment was required. A rearrangement counted as productive if the CDR3 had no stop codons and remained in frame with V and J, and every other rearrangement counted as non-productive. CDR3 was defined by IMGT convention, running from the second conserved V-encoded cysteine to the conserved J-encoded phenylalanine. In an earlier analysis of approximately 500 of the donors, sequences lacking an unambiguous match to a single V gene segment were excluded. An earlier analysis of roughly 590 of the donors called V segments functional above 56.7% productive rearrangements and segregating when the between-donor standard deviation exceeded 5%. A statistical classification framework was developed to diagnose cytomegalovirus status using the catalog of TCR beta chain sequences. In a later analysis, TCR nucleotide sequences were compared against IMGT/GENE-DB human TR gene sequences so that V and J genes could be assigned. Using the TCRdist pipeline, a later analysis assigned CDR3 sequences along with most-parsimonious VDJ recombination scenarios. In a later analysis, each TCR beta chain was defined by its CDR3 amino acid sequence together with its V-gene family, and reads without a unique V-gene family were excluded. A later analysis removed roughly 590 highly shared, low-generation-probability nucleotide sequences to deal with suspected cross-contamination and a sequencing artifact. A later analysis calculated a clonal expansion index for each public chain from normalized within-repertoire ranks of inferred template counts. A later analysis computed generation probabilities with a VDJ recombination model fitted to out-of-frame rearrangements, and checked the results against IGoR. Hypergeometric tests were used in a later analysis to score TCR-TCR, TCR-HLA and TCR-CMV co-occurrence, with a repertoire-size bias correction applied to the TCR pairs. False discovery rates were estimated in a later analysis by permuting HLA or CMV assignments 20 times. In a later analysis, co-occurring TCRs were grouped with DBSCAN, and TCRdist sequence similarity was added when clustering was performed within HLA-allele-positive subsets. Repertoires with fewer than 30,000 or more than 120,000 public chains were left out of co-occurrence clustering, as were five repertoires with anomalous nucleotide sharing. Held by TCRdb, this immuneACCESS table contains in-frame sequences only and omits some clones. Under half of the omission traces to an unresolved V gene where checked; the cause of the rest is unknown. The D gene and trimming were derived from the DNA, and the V and J assignments and clone size from that table. This sample is represented by approximately 140,000 clones; 75% to 85% of them were singletons. Jointly, the top ten make up roughly 4% of the sample.

The rearrangement combines TRBV4-3 with TRBJ2-2; 14 central nucleotides agree with TRBD2. Material for sequencing was PBMCs. The receptor was derived from a woman in her thirties or forties in good health and CMV-seronegative. The nucleotide sequence is TGCGCCAGCAGCCAAGTAGGACTAGCGGGAGGAGGCACCGGGGAGCTGTTTTTT. It specifies CASSQVGLAGGGTGELFF.